A single sample is the source of the 13 T cell receptor beta chains below, sequenced in a study of blood T cells in healthy people across ages. It was with a sample-barcoded 5' primer and a J-beta primer mix that a second PCR of roughly 7 to 12 cycles was run. TCRdb reanalysed the 5' RACE reads using MiXCR and keeps one entry per CDR3 protein. Found here are around 1.5 million distinct CDR3 sequences, around two fifths of them singletons; the top ten hold roughly 7.9%. Input material: blood. The receptors shown here come from a woman younger than 35 in good health.

The chain joins TRBV9 to TRBJ2-5, with D hard to call. V was cut by 0 bases and J by 11 bases, with 14 bases left in between. Germline V gives CDR1 SGDLS, CDR2 YYNGEE. CDR3 length: 13 residues. This CDR3 reads CASSVGPTGEQYF. CDR3 DNA sequence: TGTGCCAGCAGCGTAGGGCCCACCGGTGAGCAGTACTTC.

The chain couples TRBV19 to TRBJ2-5; D is unresolved. Germline V lookup: CDR1 LNHDA, CDR2 SQIVND (reference sequence). The V end lost 5 bases, the J end lost 1 base, and 11 bases lay between the germline ends. The CDR3 totals 14 residues. The CDR3 loop is CASSHYGSQETQYF. CDR3 nucleotides: TGTGCCAGTAGTCATTACGGCAGCCAAGAGACCCAGTACTTC. Supplemented by reference TRBV19 and TRBJ2-5, the full variable domain reads DGGITQSPKYLFRKEGQNVTLSCEQNLNHDAMYWYRQDPGQGLRLIYYSQIVNDFQKGDIAEGYSVSREKKESFPLTVTSAQKNPTAFYLCASSHYGSQETQYFGPGTRLLVL.

In its sample, this clonotype was seen a few times. This rearrangement joins TRBV10-3 to TRBJ1-1; no clear D. V shed 3 bases and J shed 3 bases, with 20 bases lying between them. Germline-derived CDR1 and CDR2 are ENHRY and SYGVKD. The CDR3 is 17 amino acids. The CDR3 DNA reads as TGTGCCATCAGTGATAGGCAGGATCCTCCCTGGGACACTGAAGCTTTCTTT. As protein: CAISDRQDPPWDTEAFF.

This chain links TRBV6-1 with TRBJ1-2; D might be TRBD1 (5 bases). Per germline, CDR1 MNHNS and CDR2 SASEGT. With 0 bases removed from V and 4 bases from J, the gap between germline ends came to 12 bases. CDR3 length: 15 amino acids. DNA of the CDR3: TGTGCCAGCAGTGAAGCGCAGGGAAGGGGCTATGGCTACACCTTC. It yields the protein CASSEAQGRGYGYTF.

The chain uses TRBV7-2 and TRBJ2-7; D perhaps matches TRBD2 (6 bases). The CDR3 has 15 amino acids. V gave up 5 bases and J gave up 4 bases, with 18 bases separating them. Germline values: CDR1 SGHTA, CDR2 FQGNSA. CDR3 protein: CASSRVVSGLYEQYF. CDR3 in DNA: TGTGCCAGCAGCCGGGTTGTTAGCGGACTATACGAGCAGTACTTC.

The chain carries TRBV4-1 and TRBJ2-7; 8 bases map to TRBD1. After removal of 5 bases from V and 6 bases from J, the junction contained 12 bases not matched to a gene. The V gene's germline CDR1 is MGHRA and CDR2 YSYEKL. CDR3 length equals 15 residues. The CDR3 nucleotides read TGCGCCAGCAGCGCACTCGGACAGGGAAATGGCGAGCAGTACTTC. Its protein product is CASSALGQGNGEQYF.

In DNA, the CDR3 is TGTGCCAGCAGTTACGGGGCGGGGGCCGACTACGAGCAGTACTTC. Its translation: CASSYGAGADYEQYF. The rearrangement joins TRBV6-6 to TRBJ2-7; possibly TRBD2 for D (7 bases). The V end lost 2 bases, the J end lost 3 bases, and 14 bases lay between the germline ends. Germline CDR1 is MNHNY and CDR2 is SVGAGI (reference sequence). This CDR3 region has 15 residues.

This clonotype was detected only a few times. This sequence joins TRBV10-3 and TRBJ1-1, with D maybe TRBD1 (5 bases). The CDR3 length is 18 residues. V was shortened by 0 bases and J by 1 base, with 18 bases between the two germline ends. Germline CDR1 ENHRY, CDR2 SYGVKD. CDR3 coding DNA: TGTGCCATCAGTGAGTCAAGACTTTTATCTCAGGGGAACACTGAAGCTTTCTTT. It specifies CAISESRLLSQGNTEAFF.

The V and J genes are TRBV30 and TRBJ1-1; 10 positions agree with TRBD1. Germline lookup yields CDR1 GTSNPN and CDR2 SVGIG (reference sequence). The CDR3 covers 13 residues. The ends lost 3 bases at V and 3 bases at J; junction bases unmatched: 1. In DNA, the CDR3 is TGTGCCTGGAGGACAGGGGGCGACACTGAAGCTTTCTTT. Protein sequence: CAWRTGGDTEAFF. The full variable domain, its missing parts supplied by reference TRBV30 and TRBJ1-1, is SQTIHQWPATLVQPVGSPLSLECTVEGTSNPNLYWYRQAAGRGLQLLFYSVGIGQISSEVPQNLSASRPQDRQFILSSKKLLLSDSGFYLCAWRTGGDTEAFFGQGTRLTVV.

The chain couples TRBV15 to TRBJ2-2; 9 bases agree with TRBD2. From germline, CDR1 is LNHNV and CDR2 YYDKDF (reference sequence). CDR3 size: 16 residues. V trimming: 1 base; J trimming: 4 bases; junction bases outside the gene matches: 4. As DNA, the CDR3 is TGTGCCACCAGCAGAGTTAGCGGGGGTCTCACCGGGGAGCTGTTTTTT. Protein: CATSRVSGGLTGELFF.

This chain connects TRBV6-5 to TRBJ2-2, with no clear D. V was cut by 8 bases and J by 2 bases, with 9 bases left in between. Germline lookup yields CDR1 MNHEY and CDR2 SVGAGI. The CDR3 spans 13 residues. CDR3 region: CASLNGNTGELFF. The CDR3 coding sequence is TGTGCCAGCCTTAACGGAAACACCGGGGAGCTGTTTTTT.

CDR3 loop: CASRVGVSNEKLFF. Written as DNA, the CDR3 is TGTGCCAGCAGGGTCGGGGTATCGAATGAAAAACTGTTTTTT. The rearrangement joins TRBV27 to TRBJ1-4; D remains unclear. In germline, CDR1 is MNHEY, CDR2 SMNVEV (reference sequence). The CDR3 has 14 amino acids. The ends were cut back, 6 bases at V and 5 bases at J, with 13 bases in the middle.

This chain uses TRBV11-2 with TRBJ2-1, with a possible D match to TRBD2 (5 bases). This CDR3 is built from 15 residues. Germline CDR1 and CDR2: SGHAT and FQNNGV. V was clipped by 5 bases and J by 4 bases, with 15 bases between them. Here the CDR3 reads CASSPTSGFYNEQFF. For the CDR3, the DNA is TGTGCCAGCAGCCCTACTAGTGGTTTTTACAATGAGCAGTTCTTC.